This TCR beta chain is drawn from a study of blood T cells in healthy people across ages (dated by TCRdb to between 2014 and 2017). Looking at the study overall: Template switching captured roughly one uniquely barcoded TCR beta cDNA molecule per two T cells in model experiments. To track age-related changes in TCR beta repertoire diversity, the study relied on deep sequencing normalized with unique cDNA molecular identifiers. Four age groups were formed from the donors: young (average about 17 years), middle-aged (just under 40), aged (62) and long-lived (around 80). To avoid experimental bias, donors of different ages were randomly spread across the sequencing lanes. The study analyzed two additional independent replicas of 1 million unique cDNA reads from the same blood draw for two donors, one aged 18 to 30 and one aged 80 or older. What the work shows at the level of the full study, not this receptor alone: The CMV infection status of donors was not known, potentially confounding age-related changes in expanded clonotypes. Compared with the aged group, more naive CD4+ T cells, fewer expanded clones and increased TCR diversity were shown by the long-lived group, suggesting age selection. Estimates of total diversity from one million sequenced T cells were regarded as lower bounds and underestimates. Observed TCR beta diversity per million T cells fell roughly linearly with age, and a significant reduction was already apparent by age around 40. Since profiling was done on bulk unsorted PBMCs, naive and antigen-experienced compartments could not be conclusively compared. The percentage of naive T cells measured by flow cytometry correlated strongly with observed TCR beta diversity.

Library creation used 5' RACE. Sequenced using an Illumina HiSeq 2500. The second PCR ran for roughly 6 to 11 cycles and used a J-beta primer mix along with a sample-barcoded 5' primer. Each TCR beta cDNA molecule received a unique molecular identifier from a template-switch 5' adaptor carrying 12 random nucleotides. Each sample yielded at least 2.5 million CDR3-containing paired-end reads. First-strand cDNA synthesis was performed from all RNA using the Mint cDNA synthesis kit, with priming by a TRBC-specific oligonucleotide. Following uracil-DNA glycosylase treatment, all cDNA underwent a first 18-cycle PCR with the universal primers M1SS and BC2_uni_R. Per the authors' processing: For normalization, 1 million high-quality reads, each with a distinct molecular identifier, were randomly selected from each sample. Reads sharing molecular identifiers were discarded rather than binned into consensus sequences. MiTCR, set to a Q25 quality threshold and the strictest error-elimination algorithm, was used for CDR3 identification, clonotype clustering and error correction. A nonparametric unseen species model using Euler transformation provided a lower-bound estimate of total TCR beta diversity. The public reads were quality trimmed at Q25 with fastp and then assembled into clones with MiXCR by TCRdb, keeping productive beta chains. Rows with one shared CDR3 protein collapse into an entry with the most common genes and DNA. TCRdb's processing, not the authors', yielded these V and J calls. In all, the sample holds 650,000 to 1,000,000 distinct CDR3 sequences, and about 34% of those were seen once. Of the sample, approximately 13% is held by the ten largest clones.

The donors were 40 or so Caucasian individuals from Russia, aged roughly 6 to 100 years, who were systemically healthy. Each donor gave 9.5 to 10 milliliters of peripheral blood, drawn into EDTA-treated Vacutainer tubes. Ficoll-Paque density-gradient centrifugation was used to isolate PBMCs, with at least 7 million per sample. Total RNA, at least 6 micrograms per sample, was extracted from PBMCs with Trizol reagent. The percentages of naive CD45RAhigh/CD27high T cells were determined by flow cytometry on a PBMC aliquot from every donor. The CDR3 spans 15 residues, from the cysteine through the phenylalanine. Only the CDR3 region is kept as DNA, spanning 45 bases read in frame from base 1. Deletion took 0 bases off V and 7 bases off J, with a span of 17 bases between the germline ends. CDR1 and CDR2, per the germline V gene, are SGHRS and YFSETQ. As concerns this clonotype: Its antigen remains unidentified. The input lacks base qualities; no much larger clone sits a single base away.

The sequencing sample was made of blood. The clonotype originates from a man aged 18-30 years in good health. The chain uses TRBV5-1 and TRBJ2-7; the D gene is possibly TRBD2, with 6 bases matching. The CDR3 sequence is CASSLVRDSYNEQYF. Read as DNA, the sequence is TGCGCCAGCAGCTTGGTGCGGGACTCCTACAATGAGCAGTACTTC.